The clone carrying this T cell receptor (beta chain) was seen a handful of times. The sample comes from a study of identical twins. TCRdb re-called the 5' RACE reads through MiXCR, storing one row per CDR3 protein. The sample carries hundreds of thousands of distinct CDR3 sequences, 21% recorded once. J lost 4 bases, V lost 7 bases, and 6 bases had no gene match. CDR1 and CDR2 (germline): SEHNR, FQNEAQ (reference sequence). This CDR3 is built from 13 residues. This same sample was also taken into another study, of T cells expressing NK-cell markers. From that study: The TCR beta repertoires were obtained from sorted CD3+CD56+NKG2C+, CD3+CD56+NKG2C- and CD3+CD56-NKG2C+ T cells.

Sequencing was performed on PBMCs. This TCR came from a woman aged 18-35 years in good health. V and J are TRBV7-9 and TRBJ2-7; 8 bases are a match to TRBD1. CDR3 DNA: TGTGCCAGCACCTCGACAGGGGTATACGAGCAGTACTTC. Translation: CASTSTGVYEQYF.